The 20 T cell receptor beta chains reported below all come from one sample, sequenced in a study of read filtering for tumor transcriptome and immune sequencing. Molecular barcoded adaptors covering alpha/delta and beta/gamma chains were used on around 370 ng RNA. One entry per CDR3 protein results from TCRdb running MiXCR on the reads. The data show about 46,000 distinct CDR3 sequences, with over 9.5% seen just once and 14% to 15% held by the top ten. Sequenced material: a population of CD138-negative cells sorted from bone marrow. These receptors were taken from a donor aged 40 or older with multiple myeloma.

This clonotype was detected many times. The rearrangement joins TRBV12-3 or TRBV12-4 to TRBJ2-7; 10 bases line up with TRBD1. CDR3 length equals 12 residues. J was trimmed by 6 bases and V by 6 bases; bases with no gene match: 2. The CDR3 region is CASSRDRGEQYF. In nucleotides, the CDR3 is TGTGCCAGCAGCAGGGACAGGGGCGAGCAGTACTTC.

This clonotype showed up many times. The gene calls are TRBV18 and TRBJ1-4; TRBD1 is a possible D gene (5 bases). This CDR3 has 15 amino acids. Germline lookup yields CDR1 KGHSH and CDR2 LQKENI. Between the trimmed V and J ends, which lost 2 bases and 6 bases, there was a span of 13 bases. Here the CDR3 reads CASSPNQGRDEKLFF. The CDR3, as DNA: TGTGCCAGCTCACCAAACCAGGGCCGTGATGAAAAACTGTTTTTT.

This clonotype is medium-sized in the sample. This chain joins TRBV20-1 and TRBJ2-1, with 11 bases aligning to TRBD2. V was clipped by 2 bases and J by 6 bases; unmatched bases: 6. CDR3 length: 15 amino acids. Germline V gene sequence: CDR1 DFQATT, CDR2 SNEGSKA (reference sequence). This chain's CDR3 is CSARSPSGRFNEQFF. CDR3 nucleotides: TGCAGTGCTAGATCACCTAGCGGGAGGTTCAATGAGCAGTTCTTC.

This clonotype was picked up many times. The chain carries TRBV6-2 or TRBV6-3 and TRBJ2-1, with TRBD2 matching 14 bases. The CDR3 loop spans 18 amino acids. The germline V gene has CDR1 MNHEY and CDR2 SVGEGT. V shed 4 bases, J shed 3 bases, and the junction held 8 bases outside the gene matches. The CDR3 spells CASSSQGGTSGSYNEQFF. CDR3 bases: TGTGCCAGCAGTTCACAAGGAGGGACTAGCGGGAGCTACAATGAGCAGTTCTTC.

The CDR3 DNA is TGCACCAGCAGTACGGGGTTGGACACTGAAGCTTTCTTT. This codes for CTSSTGLDTEAFF. The chain combines TRBV1 with TRBJ1-1. TRBV1 constitutes a pseudogene. The CDR3 spans 13 residues.

At least ten counts were recorded for this clonotype. The V gene is TRBV7-2, the J gene TRBJ2-5; TRBD1 matches at 8 bases. The CDR3 length is 13 residues. CDR1 SGHTA and CDR2 FQGNSA come from the germline V gene. J was trimmed by 4 bases and V by 5 bases; bases with no gene match: 3. This CDR3 is CASSPGGGETQYF. CDR3 sequence (DNA): TGTGCCAGCAGCCCAGGGGGCGGAGAGACCCAGTACTTC.

A remark on this clonotype: Being one base from a much bigger clone, this may be a read error. The gene calls are TRBV5-1 and TRBJ2-2; D unclear. The CDR3 has 15 amino acids. From germline, CDR1 is SGHRS and CDR2 YFSETQ. This CDR3 is CAGSSDDGQTGELFF. DNA for the CDR3: TGCGCCGGCAGCTCCGACGATGGGCAGACCGGGGAGCTGTTTTTT.

This clonotype was seen many times. J is TRBJ2-5 and V is TRBV20-1; possibly TRBD2 for D (6 bases). CDR1 and CDR2 from the germline V gene are DFQATT and SNEGSKA (reference sequence). Deletions cut 0 bases from V and 5 bases from J, with 19 bases between. This CDR3 is 16 amino acids long. CDR3 residues: CSARDRVGGNRETQYF. The DNA for the CDR3 is TGCAGTGCTAGAGATCGGGTAGGCGGGAATCGCGAGACCCAGTACTTC.

In this sample, this clonotype turned up many times. This CDR3 reads CASRTGGTDTQYF. Written as DNA, the CDR3 is TGCGCCAGCCGGACAGGGGGTACAGATACGCAGTATTTT. The rearrangement uses TRBV5-1 and TRBJ2-3; 10 nucleotides line up with TRBD1. From germline, CDR1 is SGHRS and CDR2 YFSETQ. The CDR3 sequence is 13 residues long. J was trimmed by 3 bases and V by 7 bases; bases with no gene match: 2.

On this clonotype itself: The CDR3 carries no conserved terminal phenylalanine or tryptophan, so it likely arises from a read error. The limits of the CDR3 on the DNA are not certain, so only TCRdb's listed CDR3 is given. V usage is TRBV29-1 and J usage is TRBJ2-1; the DNA was not used to check the table's D call, TRBD1. The CDR3 totals 15 residues, both ends included. Germline V lookup: CDR1 SQVTM, CDR2 ANQGSEA. The CDR3 loop reads CSVTVWTDWTNERFS.

This clonotype was seen only a few times. Possible read error: a much larger clone is one base away. V and J are TRBV10-1 and TRBJ2-2, with 11 bases that match TRBD2. Germline lookup yields CDR1 WNHNN and CDR2 SYGVQD (reference sequence). The CDR3 is 16 amino acids. The CDR3 region has the DNA TGCGCCAGCGGTGACGTGACTAGCGGGACGACCGGGGAGCTGTTTTTT. Residues: CASGDVTSGTTGELFF.

This clonotype was counted many times. The chain has TRBV5-1 and TRBJ2-3; a weak D match, TRBD2 (5 bases). The ends were cut back, 6 bases at V and 1 base at J, with 12 bases in the middle. CDR1 is SGHRS and CDR2 is YFSETQ in the germline V gene. This CDR3 has 14 residues. CDR3 residues: CASKMVGGTDTQYF. CDR3 coding DNA: TGCGCCAGCAAGATGGTGGGAGGCACAGATACGCAGTATTTT.

The sample holds many counts of this clonotype. This chain connects TRBV4-1 to TRBJ2-1; TRBD2 matches 16 bases. CDR3 length: 19 amino acids. The ends lost 3 bases at V and 7 bases at J; junction bases unmatched: 12. Germline CDR1 MGHRA, CDR2 YSYEKL. The CDR3 sequence: CASSHPGLAGGPRRNEQFF. The CDR3 DNA reads TGCGCCAGCAGCCACCCGGGACTAGCGGGAGGGCCCCGGAGGAATGAGCAGTTCTTC.

A note on this clonotype: With only one base between it and a far larger clone, this is likely a read error. V is TRBV10-3 and J is TRBJ2-2; the match to TRBD1 covers 8 bases. The CDR3 has 16 amino acids. Germline CDR1 is ENHRY and CDR2 is SYGVKD. Unmatched junction bases numbered 7, after V lost 5 bases and J lost 2 bases. The CDR3 region has the DNA TGTGCCATCAGTTACAGGCAGGGGGCCAACACCGGGGAGCTGTTTTTT. This encodes CAISYRQGANTGELFF.

This clonotype has a count of ten or more. This chain uses TRBV30 with TRBJ2-6; 8 bases fit TRBD1. From germline, CDR1 is GTSNPN and CDR2 SVGIG (reference sequence). Trimming removed 0 bases from V and 4 bases from J; junction bases left unmatched: 14. The CDR3 has 19 amino acids. The DNA of the CDR3 is TGTGCCTGGAGTGTACTGGGCGACAGGGGCCTCCCCGGGGCCAACGTCCTGACTTTC. Protein product: CAWSVLGDRGLPGANVLTF. Combining the CDR3 with reference TRBV30 and TRBJ2-6 gives the whole variable domain SQTIHQWPATLVQPVGSPLSLECTVEGTSNPNLYWYRQAAGRGLQLLFYSVGIGQISSEVPQNLSASRPQDRQFILSSKKLLLSDSGFYLCAWSVLGDRGLPGANVLTFGAGSRLTVL.

The sample holds many counts of this clonotype. Written as DNA, the CDR3 is TGTGCCTGGCTGCCTTCCGGGACAGGGGGCAGGGATACGCAGTATTTT. It translates to CAWLPSGTGGRDTQYF. This rearrangement joins TRBV30 to TRBJ2-3, with TRBD1 matching 12 bases. The CDR3 consists of 16 residues. V lost 5 bases and J lost 6; bases outside the gene matches: 12. CDR1 GTSNPN and CDR2 SVGIG come from the germline V gene (reference sequence).

CDR3 nucleotides: TGTGCCAGCAGCCCCCGACTAGCGGAACTCCCAGATACGCAGTATTTT. Translated: CASSPRLAELPDTQYF. The chain couples TRBV4-2 to TRBJ2-3; 9 bases fit TRBD2. CDR1 and CDR2 (germline): LGHNA, YNFKEQ. CDR3 length: 16 residues. Trimming took 4 bases from V and 4 from J; bases not matched to a gene: 9.

This clonotype was counted at least ten times. The chain employs TRBV29-1 and TRBJ2-3; D gene unclear. This CDR3 is 11 amino acids long. Germline CDR1 SQVTM, CDR2 ANQGSEA. Trimming removed 6 bases from V and 4 bases from J, with 8 bases in between. CDR3 coding DNA: TGCAGCGTCCTAGTAGCAGATACGCAGTATTTT. Amino acids: CSVLVADTQYF.

This clonotype was seen at least ten times. V is TRBV7-2 and J is TRBJ2-4, with a weak D call TRBD2 (6 bases). Germline CDR1 is SGHTA and CDR2 is FQGNSA. This CDR3 spans 14 amino acids. V shed 3 bases and J shed 9 bases, with 15 bases lying between them. CDR3 sequence: CASSFGGGSGIQYF. In DNA, the CDR3 is TGTGCCAGCAGCTTTGGGGGAGGAAGTGGCATTCAGTACTTC.

On this clonotype itself: The CDR3 end shows no conserved phenylalanine or tryptophan, and so a read error is likely. The DNA is omitted, as the CDR3 cannot be located on it reliably, and the CDR3 follows TCRdb's listing. J is TRBJ2-1 and V is TRBV5-1; the tabulated D call, TRBD2, remains unverified against the DNA. The CDR3 sequence runs 16 residues, both termini included. Germline loops: CDR1 SGHRS, CDR2 YFSETQ. CDR3 region: CASSPIAGGPSNEQLC.